The 13 T cell receptor beta chains presented below share a single source sample, sequenced in a study of T-cell reconstitution after alpha-beta-depleted transplantation in children. Unique molecular identifiers were used in preparing the TCRbeta library. TCRdb analysed the PCR reads with MiXCR anew, one entry per CDR3 protein. Of about half a million distinct CDR3 sequences in the sample, under 15% were seen once. The material was PBMCs from the stem cell graft donor, obtained from the stem cell graft. All receptors derive from a human donor who donated a stem cell graft to a child with combined immunodeficiency.

This chain joins TRBV4-3 and TRBJ1-1; D possibly corresponds to TRBD1 (6 bases). This CDR3 is 15 amino acids long. Deletions cut 0 bases from V and 3 bases from J, with 11 bases between. The germline V gene encodes CDR1 LGHNA and CDR2 YSLEER. This chain's CDR3 is CASSQEGTGYTEAFF. CDR3 nucleotides: TGCGCCAGCAGCCAAGAAGGCACAGGGTACACTGAAGCTTTCTTT.

A few counts support this clonotype. The rearrangement links TRBV12-3 or TRBV12-4 to TRBJ2-3; D is unresolved. V gave up 8 bases and J gave up 0 bases, with 9 bases separating them. The CDR3 is 13 residues long. The CDR3 loop reads CASAPASTDTQYF. In DNA, the CDR3 is TGTGCCAGCGCGCCAGCGAGCACAGATACGCAGTATTTT.

At least ten counts were recorded for this clonotype. V gene TRBV12-3 or TRBV12-4 combines with J gene TRBJ2-1, with 9 bases matching TRBD2. The CDR3 has 15 residues. V lost 1 base, J lost 4 bases, and 2 bases stayed unmatched. The CDR3 here is CASSLVAGGYNEQFF. The CDR3 nucleotides are TGTGCCAGCAGTTTAGTCGCGGGGGGGTACAATGAGCAGTTCTTC.

Ten or more counts support this clonotype. The rearrangement links TRBV4-3 to TRBJ2-7; 11 bases line up with TRBD1. Germline loops: CDR1 LGHNA, CDR2 YSLEER. J lost 5 bases, V lost 2 bases, and 5 bases had no gene match. The CDR3 extends over 15 amino acids. The CDR3 protein is CASSQQDRGLNEQYF. CDR3 in DNA: TGCGCCAGCAGCCAACAGGACAGGGGGCTCAACGAGCAGTACTTC.

V usage is TRBV14 and J usage is TRBJ2-7, with unresolved D. V lost 1 base and J 5 bases, leaving 12 bases between the germline ends. CDR3 length equals 14 residues. The germline gives CDR1 SGHDN, CDR2 FVKESK. CDR3: CASSQGPTRDEQYF. As DNA, the CDR3 is TGTGCCAGCAGCCAAGGGCCGACTCGGGACGAGCAGTACTTC.

This clonotype was detected only a few times. The chain is built from TRBV6-1 and TRBJ2-7; perhaps TRBD2 as D (5 bases). Trimming stripped 6 bases from V and 2 bases from J, with 23 bases between. This CDR3 comprises 17 residues. The germline V gene has CDR1 MNHNS and CDR2 SASEGT. CDR3 in DNA: TGTGCCAGCAGCAATCCAATTACTCCGGGAAACACCTACGAGCAGTACTTC. It encodes CASSNPITPGNTYEQYF.

V and J are TRBV15 and TRBJ1-5, with D unresolved. V lost 2 bases to trimming and J lost 0 bases, with 11 bases between them. This CDR3 region has 16 residues. Germline V gives CDR1 LNHNV, CDR2 YYDKDF (reference sequence). CDR3 DNA sequence: TGTGCCACCAGCAGACTGTGGACGGATAGCAATCAGCCCCAGCATTTT. It codes for CATSRLWTDSNQPQHF.

In its sample, this clonotype was seen a few times. The rearrangement links TRBV7-3 to TRBJ2-1; 10 positions match TRBD1. The CDR3 has 14 amino acids. J gave up 9 bases and V 10 bases, and 12 bases lay outside the gene matches. Germline CDR1 reads SGHTA; CDR2 reads FQGTGA. CDR3 amino acids: CATGGTGVGGEQFF. DNA for the CDR3: TGTGCCACCGGGGGGACAGGGGTTGGTGGTGAGCAGTTCTTC.

This clonotype was seen at least ten times. V is TRBV7-9 and J is TRBJ2-3, with D perhaps being TRBD1 or TRBD2 (5 bases each). V was pared by 2 bases and J by 0 bases, with 9 bases between. Germline CDR1 SEHNR, CDR2 FQNEAQ (reference sequence). The CDR3 contains 15 residues. CDR3 nucleotide sequence: TGTGCCAGCAGCTTAATGGGGACGAGCACAGATACGCAGTATTTT. Translating gives CASSLMGTSTDTQYF.

J is TRBJ2-7 and V is TRBV6-1, with TRBD2 matching over 9 bases. The CDR3 runs 15 residues. The junction had 9 bases not matched to a gene; V was cut back by 6 bases and J by 3 bases. In germline, CDR1 is MNHNS, CDR2 SASEGT. The CDR3 sequence: CASRAPLAGNYEQYF. Written as DNA, the CDR3 is TGTGCCAGCAGGGCCCCTCTAGCGGGAAACTACGAGCAGTACTTC.

In its sample, this clonotype was seen a few times. The chain carries TRBV15 and TRBJ2-5, with D possibly TRBD2 on 8 matching bases. Germline values: CDR1 LNHNV, CDR2 YYDKDF (reference sequence). This CDR3 is 15 amino acids long. The V gene lost 2 bases and the J gene lost 4 bases, with 14 bases spanning the gap. As DNA, the CDR3 is TGTGCCACCAGCAGACCCGGGAGGGGGCTAGAGACCCAGTACTTC. As protein: CATSRPGRGLETQYF.

This clonotype has only a few counts. The chain links TRBV24-1 to TRBJ2-1, with 9 positions matching TRBD1. Losses at the gene ends were 7 bases for V and 7 bases for J; bases not matched to a gene: 13. The CDR3 runs 16 residues. Germline V gene lookup returns CDR1 KGHDR and CDR2 SFDVKD. CDR3 amino acids: CATSPPGQGILNEQFF. The CDR3 nucleotides are TGTGCCACCAGCCCCCCGGGACAGGGAATTTTGAATGAGCAGTTCTTC.

The genes are TRBV7-7 and TRBJ2-1, with TRBD2 identical over 13 bases. With V trimmed by 0 bases and J by 6 bases, 8 bases remained unmatched. This CDR3 region has 18 residues. CDR1 SSHAT and CDR2 FNYEAQ come from the germline V gene (reference sequence). The CDR3 here is CASSLAPGLAGFFNEQFF. CDR3 coding DNA: TGTGCCAGCAGCTTAGCCCCGGGACTAGCGGGATTCTTCAATGAGCAGTTCTTC.